This T cell receptor (beta chain) stems from a study of beta chain features in type 1 diabetes. General study points: Shorter TCRB CDR3s, moderately but significantly so, were found in Type 1 diabetes patients in all four CD4+ subsets.

This clone has a single count. Its specificity is unknown. Sequencing targeted expressed TCRB transcripts, as all isolated RNA had been reverse transcribed. Here immunoSEQ multiplex PCR was the method, and the copy in TCRdb shows in-frame clones only, minus some. The table lists over 55,000 clones, around 53% of them singletons. On average, the one heparinised blood draw given by each donor was about 120 mL. CD4+ naive, central memory, regulatory and stem cell-like memory cells were sorted via CD45RO/CCR7/CD25/CD127/CD95/CD27. V was trimmed by 7 bases and J by 5 bases, leaving 17 bases between them. The germline V gene encodes CDR1 LNHDA and CDR2 SQIVND (reference sequence). The CDR3 loop spans 14 amino acids.

The sequenced sample was Tregs from blood. The chain has TRBV19 and TRBJ1-1; D remains unclear. The sequence derives from a woman aged 40 to 50 with type 1 diabetes. CDR3 DNA: TGTGCCAGTATTGGACCCCGGGCGGGGACTGAAGCTTTCTTT. Translating it yields CASIGPRAGTEAFF. Supplemented by reference TRBV19 and TRBJ1-1, the full variable domain reads DGGITQSPKYLFRKEGQNVTLSCEQNLNHDAMYWYRQDPGQGLRLIYYSQIVNDFQKGDIAEGYSVSREKKESFPLTVTSAQKNPTAFYLCASIGPRAGTEAFFGQGTRLTVV.